A single sample is the source of the 32 T cell receptor beta chains below, sequenced in a study of OX40 agonist ivuxolimab in advanced cancers. TCRdb keeps only in-frame clones here, not all; method: immunoSEQ multiplex PCR. The sample contains about 81,000 clones, around 84% of which appear only once. The material was CD4+ or CD8+ T cells sorted from blood, obtained in a trial of the OX40 agonist ivuxolimab. The receptors come from an adult with an advanced solid tumor such as melanoma, head and neck, liver or kidney cancer.

J is TRBJ2-1 and V is TRBV4-2, with D unclear. This CDR3 is built from 13 residues. Germline CDR1 reads LGHNA; CDR2 reads YNFKEQ. V was trimmed by 6 bases and J by 4 bases, leaving 10 bases between them. In DNA, the CDR3 is TGTGCCAGCAGAGATGATACGTACAATGAGCAGTTCTTC. Encoded protein: CASRDDTYNEQFF.

The chain couples TRBV6-4 to TRBJ1-2, with a tentative D call TRBD1 (5 bases). The germline V gene has CDR1 MRHNA and CDR2 SNTAGT. V was shortened by 5 bases and J by 4 bases, with 14 bases between the two germline ends. This CDR3 region has 14 residues. CDR3 coding DNA: TGTGCCAGCAGTTACGCCTGGGGGAGCTATGGCTACACCTTC. It specifies CASSYAWGSYGYTF.

By sample share, this clone is medium-sized. The chain uses TRBV10-1 and TRBJ2-7; D may correspond to TRBD1 or TRBD2 (5 bases each). CDR3 length: 15 residues. V shed 6 bases and J shed 7 bases, with 22 bases lying between them. Per the germline V gene, CDR1 is WNHNN and CDR2 is SYGVQD (reference sequence). The CDR3 nucleotides are TGCGCCAGCAGAAAACCCGGGACGAGGCTGGGAGAGCAGTACTTC. Translating gives CASRKPGTRLGEQYF.

V gene TRBV10-3 combines with J gene TRBJ2-7; the match to TRBD2 covers 12 bases. Trimming cost V 6 bases and J 2 bases; bases outside gene matches: 8. Looked up from germline, CDR1 is ENHRY and CDR2 is SYGVKD. This CDR3 comprises 16 residues. CDR3 loop: CAIRPGLAGFTYEQYF. In DNA, the CDR3 is TGTGCCATCAGGCCCGGACTAGCGGGATTTACCTACGAGCAGTACTTC.

Only a few counts were recorded for this clone. The chain carries TRBV30 and TRBJ1-1; D remains ambiguous. The CDR3 is 13 residues long. Deletions cut 0 bases from V and 3 bases from J, with 8 bases between. Germline values: CDR1 GTSNPN, CDR2 SVGIG (reference sequence). CDR3 loop: CAWSVNMDTEAFF. DNA of the CDR3: TGTGCCTGGAGTGTAAACATGGACACTGAAGCTTTCTTT.

The chain recombines TRBV5-1 with TRBJ2-3, with 10 bases lining up with TRBD2. V trimming: 3 bases; J trimming: 6 bases; junction bases outside the gene matches: 10. The CDR3 has 16 amino acids. Germline values: CDR1 SGHRS, CDR2 YFSETQ. The CDR3 loop is CASSSRAGGGSDTQYF. The CDR3 DNA reads as TGCGCCAGCAGCTCTCGAGCGGGAGGGGGCTCGGATACGCAGTATTTT.

The V call is TRBV4-2, the J call TRBJ2-1, with D possibly matching TRBD2 (6 bases). CDR1 is LGHNA and CDR2 is YNFKEQ in the germline V gene. V was shortened by 4 bases and J by 4 bases, with 17 bases between the two germline ends. CDR3 length equals 16 residues. The CDR3 sequence is CASSRRDSQLYNEQFF. The CDR3 region has the DNA TGTGCCAGCAGCCGCCGGGACTCGCAACTTTACAATGAGCAGTTCTTC.

The rearrangement uses TRBV7-9 and TRBJ2-2, with TRBD1 as a possible D gene (5 bases). The germline V and J ends were trimmed by 7 bases and 1 base, with 13 bases remaining between them. This CDR3 is built from 15 residues. Germline CDR1 and CDR2: SEHNR and FQNEAQ (reference sequence). As DNA, the CDR3 is TGTGCCAGCACCTTGATTACAGGGAACACCGGGGAGCTGTTTTTT. Protein sequence: CASTLITGNTGELFF.

V and J are TRBV2 and TRBJ1-5; D unclear. The length of the CDR3 is 15 residues. Germline assignment: CDR1 SNHLY and CDR2 FYNNEI. Trimming removed 3 bases at V and 3 bases at J, with 12 bases between. The CDR3 region is CASSEAGNSNQPQHF. The CDR3 coding sequence is TGTGCCAGCAGTGAGGCTGGAAATTCCAATCAGCCCCAGCATTTT.

Here the CDR3 DNA reads TGCGCCAGCAGCTTGCGACAGGGTTGGGGGGTGAACACTGAAGCTTTCTTT. It codes for CASSLRQGWGVNTEAFF. The chain uses TRBV5-1 and TRBJ1-1, with 7 bases lining up with TRBD1. V lost 1 base, J lost 0 bases, and 9 bases stayed unmatched. The CDR3 covers 17 residues. From germline, CDR1 is SGHRS and CDR2 YFSETQ.

The chain carries TRBV25-1 and TRBJ2-3, with 9 positions matching TRBD2. Germline lookup yields CDR1 MGHDK and CDR2 SYGVNS. The CDR3 is 16 residues long. V lost 3 bases to trimming and J lost 5 bases; unmatched junction nucleotides: 9. CDR3 bases: TGTGCCAGCAGTGACTTGGGCGGGGGGGCGGAAGATACGCAGTATTTT. Translating gives CASSDLGGGAEDTQYF.

This chain connects TRBV9 to TRBJ2-2, with D uncertain. CDR3 length equals 16 residues. The V gene's germline CDR1 is SGDLS and CDR2 YYNGEE. The V end was cut by 0 bases, the J end by 0 bases, with 9 bases between. CDR3 in DNA: TGTGCCAGCAGCGTAGTTCTAGAAACGAACACCGGGGAGCTGTTTTTT. Its protein is CASSVVLETNTGELFF.

The chain couples TRBV19 to TRBJ2-2; no clear D. The CDR3 consists of 13 residues. The V and J ends lost 10 bases and 0 bases respectively, with 9 bases between them. Looked up from germline, CDR1 is LNHDA and CDR2 is SQIVND (reference sequence). CDR3 coding DNA: TGTGCCACCAGGACGCCGAACACCGGGGAGCTGTTTTTT. Amino acid sequence: CATRTPNTGELFF.

V usage is TRBV9 and J usage is TRBJ1-2; D remains ambiguous. Deletions cut 4 bases from V and 0 bases from J, with 10 bases between. Germline V gene data show CDR1 as SGDLS and CDR2 as YYNGEE. CDR3 size: 14 residues. Written as DNA, the CDR3 is TGTGCCAGCAGCATCGTAGGGACTAACTATGGCTACACCTTC. Translation gives CASSIVGTNYGYTF.

The chain joins TRBV7-9 to TRBJ1-1; D not resolved. The CDR3 has 16 residues. With 4 bases removed from V and 1 base from J, the gap between germline ends came to 16 bases. In germline, CDR1 is SEHNR, CDR2 FQNEAQ (reference sequence). The CDR3 is CASSSTLGVGNTEAFF. The CDR3 coding sequence is TGTGCCAGCAGCTCCACCCTTGGGGTGGGGAACACTGAAGCTTTCTTT.

The chain recombines TRBV2 with TRBJ2-7; 13 bases fit TRBD2. The J segment lost 2 bases and the V segment lost 4 bases, leaving 8 bases of the junction unmatched. The CDR3 is 17 amino acids. Germline CDR1 is SNHLY and CDR2 is FYNNEI. CDR3 in amino acids: CASSGLGLAGEAYEQYF. As DNA, the CDR3 is TGTGCCAGCAGTGGTTTAGGACTAGCGGGAGAGGCCTACGAGCAGTACTTC.

The gene calls are TRBV28 and TRBJ1-1; D is unresolved. V gave up 9 bases and J gave up 1 base, with 12 bases separating them. Germline CDR1 is MDHEN and CDR2 is SYDVKM. The CDR3 is 13 residues long. The CDR3: CASRGMGNTEAFF. The CDR3 DNA reads TGTGCCAGTCGAGGGATGGGGAACACTGAAGCTTTCTTT. Variable domain in full (rest from reference TRBV28 and TRBJ1-1): DVKVTQSSRYLVKRTGEKVFLECVQDMDHENMFWYRQDPGLGLRLIYFSYDVKMKEKGDIPEGYSVSREKKERFSLILESASTNQTSMYLCASRGMGNTEAFFGQGTRLTVV.

The chain couples TRBV27 to TRBJ2-1; D unresolved. The V gene lost 4 bases and the J gene lost 8 bases, with 6 bases spanning the gap. CDR3 length: 11 residues. Germline V CDR1 and CDR2: MNHEY, SMNVEV (reference sequence). The CDR3 sequence is CASSSLDEQFF. The CDR3 DNA reads TGTGCCAGCAGTTCCTTAGATGAGCAGTTCTTC.

V and J are TRBV9 and TRBJ2-7; TRBD1 or TRBD2 may be the D gene (7 bases each). Trimming left V 4 bases short and J 1 base short, with 12 bases between. The CDR3 totals 14 residues. The V gene's germline CDR1 is SGDLS and CDR2 YYNGEE. The CDR3 DNA sequence: TGTGCCAGCAGCCCCAGGGGGGGATCCTACGAGCAGTACTTC. Encoded protein: CASSPRGGSYEQYF.

The chain has TRBV10-1 and TRBJ2-3, with TRBD2 matching 13 bases. The CDR3 is 18 residues long. The germline gives CDR1 WNHNN, CDR2 SYGVQD (reference sequence). The trim removed 7 bases at V and 1 base at J, leaving 11 bases unmatched. Here the CDR3 DNA reads TGCGCCAGCAATGACCAAGGACTAGCGGGGGATGGCACAGATACGCAGTATTTT. This codes for CASNDQGLAGDGTDTQYF.

The chain employs TRBV19 and TRBJ2-5, with 8 bases aligning to TRBD1. Trimming at V came to 6 bases and at J to 2 bases, leaving 5 bases not matched to a gene. The CDR3 extends over 14 amino acids. Germline CDR1 is LNHDA and CDR2 is SQIVND (reference sequence). The CDR3 reads CASRPTGGQETQYF. The CDR3 coding sequence is TGTGCCAGTAGACCTACAGGGGGACAAGAGACCCAGTACTTC.

This clone appeared once. The chain couples TRBV9 to TRBJ2-2, with D possibly being TRBD1 or TRBD2 (5 bases each). Germline CDR1 SGDLS, CDR2 YYNGEE. Trimming cost V 8 bases and J 4 bases, with 15 bases left between them. CDR3 size: 14 residues. CDR3 coding DNA: TGTGCCAGTGTAGGGGCAGGGAGCACCGGGGAGCTGTTTTTT. The encoded protein is CASVGAGSTGELFF.

This chain uses TRBV6-4 with TRBJ2-1; either TRBD1 or TRBD2 may supply D (6 bases each). The germline gives CDR1 MRHNA, CDR2 SNTAGT. The CDR3 totals 14 residues. Trimming shortened V by 0 bases and J by 5 bases, and 8 bases separated the two germline ends. This chain's CDR3 is CASSDSGGHNEQFF. The CDR3, as DNA: TGTGCCAGCAGTGACTCGGGGGGCCACAATGAGCAGTTCTTC.

The chain has TRBV19 and TRBJ2-1; 7 bases fit TRBD2. This CDR3 contains 16 residues. The germline V gene has CDR1 LNHDA and CDR2 SQIVND (reference sequence). The junction had 19 bases not matched to a gene; V was cut back by 7 bases and J by 10 bases. The CDR3 here is CASNPGMGEGFPEQFF. In nucleotides, the CDR3 is TGTGCCAGTAACCCCGGGATGGGGGAGGGCTTCCCCGAGCAGTTCTTC.

The chain combines TRBV29-1 with TRBJ1-5, with D unresolved. Trimming left V 0 bases short and J 4 bases short, with 7 bases between. This CDR3 is built from 13 residues. Germline-derived CDR1 and CDR2 are SQVTM and ANQGSEA. As DNA, the CDR3 is TGCAGCGTTGAAGAGGGGAGGAATCAGCCCCAGCATTTT. Its translation is CSVEEGRNQPQHF.

CDR3 in amino acids: CASRNRSSYEQYF. The CDR3 DNA follows: TGTGCCAGCAGGAACAGGAGCTCCTACGAGCAGTACTTC. The rearrangement joins TRBV7-2 to TRBJ2-7; the D gene is possibly TRBD1 (5 bases). Trimming shortened V by 6 bases and J by 0 bases, and 9 bases separated the two germline ends. This CDR3 contains 13 residues. From germline, CDR1 is SGHTA and CDR2 FQGNSA.

This clone turned up a few times. The gene calls are TRBV5-7 and TRBJ1-4; 9 nucleotides align to TRBD1. TRBV5-7 is marked as an open reading frame, function uncertain. The CDR3 loop spans 19 amino acids. V trimming: 0 bases; J trimming: 2 bases; junction bases outside the gene matches: 11. The chain's CDR3 is CASSLGARQGEETNEKLFF. CDR3 bases: TGTGCCAGCAGCTTGGGGGCCCGACAGGGGGAAGAGACTAATGAAAAACTGTTTTTT.

In this sample, this clone turned up once. The rearrangement joins TRBV10-3 to TRBJ2-1; 8 bases match TRBD2. The CDR3 runs 15 residues. From germline, CDR1 is ENHRY and CDR2 SYGVKD. V dropped 7 bases and J dropped 5; count of bases not matched to a gene: 10. The CDR3 nucleotides read TGTGCCATCAAAGACGGGGGGGCCCAAAACAATGAGCAGTTCTTC. It codes for CAIKDGGAQNNEQFF.

This clone was seen only once. The chain carries TRBV6-1 and TRBJ2-4; TRBD2 matches at 12 bases. Germline V lookup: CDR1 MNHNS, CDR2 SASEGT. The CDR3 length is 18 residues. J lost 0 bases, V lost 1 base, and 4 bases had no gene match. Here the CDR3 DNA reads TGTGCCAGCAGTGAAGGACTAGCGGGGGACATAGCCAAAAACATTCAGTACTTC. This sequence encodes CASSEGLAGDIAKNIQYF.

The chain recombines TRBV28 with TRBJ1-2; TRBD1 agrees at 8 bases. V lost 2 bases to trimming and J lost 7 bases; unmatched junction nucleotides: 12. The germline V gene encodes CDR1 MDHEN and CDR2 SYDVKM. This CDR3 spans 16 amino acids. In DNA, the CDR3 is TGTGCCAGCAGTTTACCCACCCAGGGGGCGATAACTGGCTACACCTTC. It specifies CASSLPTQGAITGYTF.

V is TRBV9 and J is TRBJ2-7, with D unclear. The CDR3 runs to 13 residues. CDR1 SGDLS and CDR2 YYNGEE come from the germline V gene. Trimming stripped 4 bases from V and 6 bases from J, with 14 bases between. The CDR3 nucleotides read TGTGCCAGCAGCACGTACACAATCTCCGAGCAGTACTTC. It yields the protein CASSTYTISEQYF.

The rearrangement uses TRBV5-4 and TRBJ2-1, with D unclear. Trimming left V 2 bases short and J 4 bases short, with 19 bases between. CDR1 is SGHNT, CDR2 YYREEE, per germline (reference sequence). The CDR3 totals 17 residues. The DNA for the CDR3 is TGTGCCAGCAGCTTTAGGGTGGGAAGAGACAATTACAATGAGCAGTTCTTC. Translating it yields CASSFRVGRDNYNEQFF.